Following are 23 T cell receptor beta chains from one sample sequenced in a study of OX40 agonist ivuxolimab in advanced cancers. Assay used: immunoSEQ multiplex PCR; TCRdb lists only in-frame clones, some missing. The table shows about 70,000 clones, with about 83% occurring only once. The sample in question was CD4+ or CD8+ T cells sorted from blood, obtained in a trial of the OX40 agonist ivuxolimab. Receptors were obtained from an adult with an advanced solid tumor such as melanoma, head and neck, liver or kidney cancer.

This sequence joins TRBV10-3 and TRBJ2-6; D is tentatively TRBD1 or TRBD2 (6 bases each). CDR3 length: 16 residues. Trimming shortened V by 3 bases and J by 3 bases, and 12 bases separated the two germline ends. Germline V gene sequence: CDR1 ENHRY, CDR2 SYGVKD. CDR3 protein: CAISDGRGGGANVLTF. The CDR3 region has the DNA TGTGCCATCAGTGACGGCAGGGGAGGTGGGGCCAACGTCCTGACTTTC.

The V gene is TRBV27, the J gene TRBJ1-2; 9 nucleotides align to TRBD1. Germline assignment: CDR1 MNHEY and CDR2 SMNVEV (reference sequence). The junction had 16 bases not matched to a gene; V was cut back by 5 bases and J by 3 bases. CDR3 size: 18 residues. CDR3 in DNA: TGTGCCAGCAGTCCCTTGAGCCTTGGGACAGGGAGGGACTATGGCTACACCTTC. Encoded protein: CASSPLSLGTGRDYGYTF.

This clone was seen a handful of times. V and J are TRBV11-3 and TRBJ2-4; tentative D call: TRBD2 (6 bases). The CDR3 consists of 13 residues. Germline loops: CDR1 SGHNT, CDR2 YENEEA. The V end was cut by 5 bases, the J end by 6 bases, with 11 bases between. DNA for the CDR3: TGTGCCAGCAGCCCTCGACTAGTAAACATTCAGTACTTC. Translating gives CASSPRLVNIQYF.

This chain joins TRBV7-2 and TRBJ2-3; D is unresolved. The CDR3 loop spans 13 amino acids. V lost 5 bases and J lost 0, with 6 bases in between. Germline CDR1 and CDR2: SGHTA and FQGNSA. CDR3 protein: CASSRSSTDTQYF. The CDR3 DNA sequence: TGTGCCAGCAGCCGATCTAGCACAGATACGCAGTATTTT.

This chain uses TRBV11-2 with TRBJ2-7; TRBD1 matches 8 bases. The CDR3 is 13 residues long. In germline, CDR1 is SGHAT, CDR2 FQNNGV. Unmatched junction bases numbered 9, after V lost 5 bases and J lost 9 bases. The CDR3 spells CASSTGTGQGQYF. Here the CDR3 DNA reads TGTGCCAGCAGCACGGGGACAGGCCAGGGGCAGTACTTC.

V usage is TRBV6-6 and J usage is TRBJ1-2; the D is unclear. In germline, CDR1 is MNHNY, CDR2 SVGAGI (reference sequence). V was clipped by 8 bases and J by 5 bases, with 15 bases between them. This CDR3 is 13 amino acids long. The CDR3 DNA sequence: TGTGCCAGCCAGCCAGGAGGAGGTTATGGCTACACCTTC. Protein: CASQPGGGYGYTF.

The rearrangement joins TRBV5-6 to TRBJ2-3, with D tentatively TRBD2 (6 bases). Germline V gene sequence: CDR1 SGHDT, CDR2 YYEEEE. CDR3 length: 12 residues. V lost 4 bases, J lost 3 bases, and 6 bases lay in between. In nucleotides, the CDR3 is TGTGCCAGCAGCCGGGGGACAGATACGCAGTATTTT. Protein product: CASSRGTDTQYF.

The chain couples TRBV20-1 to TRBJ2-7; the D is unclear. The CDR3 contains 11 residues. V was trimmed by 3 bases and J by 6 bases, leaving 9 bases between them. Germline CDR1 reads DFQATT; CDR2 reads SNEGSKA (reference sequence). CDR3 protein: CSARIRAEQYF. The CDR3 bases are TGCAGTGCTAGGATAAGGGCCGAGCAGTACTTC.

The CDR3 region is CASSGQGSSGNTIYF. For the CDR3, the DNA is TGTGCCAGTTCGGGACAGGGGTCGTCTGGAAACACCATATATTTT. This sequence joins TRBV19 and TRBJ1-3; 10 bases line up with TRBD1. This CDR3 comprises 15 residues. CDR1 and CDR2 (germline): LNHDA, SQIVND (reference sequence). V trimming: 8 bases; J trimming: 1 base; junction bases outside the gene matches: 5.

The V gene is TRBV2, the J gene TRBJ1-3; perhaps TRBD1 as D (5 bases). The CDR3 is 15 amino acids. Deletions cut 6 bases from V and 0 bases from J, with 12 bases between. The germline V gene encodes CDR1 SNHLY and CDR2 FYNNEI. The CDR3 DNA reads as TGTGCCAGCAGACCCGGACACAACTCTGGAAACACCATATATTTT. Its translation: CASRPGHNSGNTIYF.

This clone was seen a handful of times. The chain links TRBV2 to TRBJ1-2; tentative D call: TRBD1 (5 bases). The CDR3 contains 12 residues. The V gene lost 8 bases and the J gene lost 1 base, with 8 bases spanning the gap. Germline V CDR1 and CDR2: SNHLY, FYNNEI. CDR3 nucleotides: TGTGCCAGCGGGGCGGATAACTATGGCTACACCTTC. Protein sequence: CASGADNYGYTF.

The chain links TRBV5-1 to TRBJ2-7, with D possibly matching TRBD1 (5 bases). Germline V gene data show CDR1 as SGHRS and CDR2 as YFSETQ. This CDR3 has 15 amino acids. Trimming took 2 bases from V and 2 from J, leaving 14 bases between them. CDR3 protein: CASSLPQGSPYEQYF. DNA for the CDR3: TGCGCCAGCAGCTTACCCCAGGGTTCCCCCTACGAGCAGTACTTC.

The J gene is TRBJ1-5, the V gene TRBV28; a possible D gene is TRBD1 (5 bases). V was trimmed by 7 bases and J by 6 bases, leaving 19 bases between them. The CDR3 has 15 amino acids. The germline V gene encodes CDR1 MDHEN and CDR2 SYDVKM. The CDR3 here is CASTLFQGLGQPQHF. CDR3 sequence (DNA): TGTGCCAGCACCTTGTTCCAGGGTCTAGGTCAGCCCCAGCATTTT.

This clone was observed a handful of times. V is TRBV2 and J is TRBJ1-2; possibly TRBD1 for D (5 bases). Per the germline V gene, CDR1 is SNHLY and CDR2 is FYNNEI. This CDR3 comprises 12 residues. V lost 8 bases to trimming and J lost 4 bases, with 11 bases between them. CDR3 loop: CASAGTLYGYTF. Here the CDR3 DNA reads TGTGCCAGCGCCGGGACCCTCTATGGCTACACCTTC.

As DNA, the CDR3 is TGTGCCAGCAGTTGGAAGTACGGCACAGATACGCAGTATTTT. Translating it yields CASSWKYGTDTQYF. The chain carries TRBV27 and TRBJ2-3, with D unclear. Per the germline V gene, CDR1 is MNHEY and CDR2 is SMNVEV (reference sequence). The CDR3 contains 14 residues. The germline V and J ends were trimmed by 4 bases and 1 base, with 9 bases remaining between them.

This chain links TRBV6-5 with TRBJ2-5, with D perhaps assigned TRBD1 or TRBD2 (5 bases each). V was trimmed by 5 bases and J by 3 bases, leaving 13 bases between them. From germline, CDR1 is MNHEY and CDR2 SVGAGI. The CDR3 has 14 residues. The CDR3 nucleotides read TGTGCCAGCAGTACCTCCGGGACGGAAGAGACCCAGTACTTC. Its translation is CASSTSGTEETQYF.

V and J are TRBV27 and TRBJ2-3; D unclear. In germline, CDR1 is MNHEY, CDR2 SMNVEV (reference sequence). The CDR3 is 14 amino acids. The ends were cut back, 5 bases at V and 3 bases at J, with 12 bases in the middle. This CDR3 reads CASSPGDNTDTQYF. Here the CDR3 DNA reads TGTGCCAGCAGTCCAGGAGATAATACAGATACGCAGTATTTT.

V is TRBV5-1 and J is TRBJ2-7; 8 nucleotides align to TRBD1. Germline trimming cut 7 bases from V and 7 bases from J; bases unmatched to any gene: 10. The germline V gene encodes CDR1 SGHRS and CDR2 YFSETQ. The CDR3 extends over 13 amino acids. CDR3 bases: TGCGCCAGCGCGGGGACAGGTTGGGGGGAGCAGTACTTC. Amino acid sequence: CASAGTGWGEQYF.

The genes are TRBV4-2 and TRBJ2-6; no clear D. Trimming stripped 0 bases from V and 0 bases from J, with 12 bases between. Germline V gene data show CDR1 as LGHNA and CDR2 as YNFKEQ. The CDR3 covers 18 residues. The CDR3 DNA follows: TGTGCCAGCAGCCAAGAAACGTCATCAAGCTCTGGGGCCAACGTCCTGACTTTC. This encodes CASSQETSSSSGANVLTF.

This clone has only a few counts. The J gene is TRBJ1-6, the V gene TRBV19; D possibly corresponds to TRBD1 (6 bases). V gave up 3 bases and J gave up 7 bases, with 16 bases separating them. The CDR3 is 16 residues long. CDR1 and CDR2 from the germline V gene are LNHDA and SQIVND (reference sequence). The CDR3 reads CASSILTGQRNSPLHF. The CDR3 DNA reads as TGTGCCAGTAGTATTTTAACTGGACAGAGGAATTCACCCCTCCACTTT.

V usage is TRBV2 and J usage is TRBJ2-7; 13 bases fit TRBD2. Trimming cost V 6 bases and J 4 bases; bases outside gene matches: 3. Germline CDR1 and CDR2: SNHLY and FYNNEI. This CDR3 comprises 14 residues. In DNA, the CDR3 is TGTGCCAGCAGGCTGACTAGCGGGGGGTACGAGCAGTACTTC. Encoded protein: CASRLTSGGYEQYF.

The CDR3 is CASSLSGQYNEQFF. The CDR3 coding sequence is TGTGCCAGCAGCTTATCGGGGCAATACAATGAGCAGTTCTTC. The chain combines TRBV7-2 with TRBJ2-1; D may be TRBD1 or TRBD2 (5 bases each). The CDR3 extends over 14 amino acids. Germline V lookup: CDR1 SGHTA, CDR2 FQGNSA. V shed 2 bases and J shed 4 bases, with 9 bases lying between them.

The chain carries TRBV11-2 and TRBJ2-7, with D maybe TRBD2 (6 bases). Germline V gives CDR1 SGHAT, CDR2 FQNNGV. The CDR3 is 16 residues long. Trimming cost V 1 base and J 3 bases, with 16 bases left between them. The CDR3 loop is CASSLGTSGYYYEQYF. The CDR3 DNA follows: TGTGCCAGCAGCTTAGGTACCAGCGGGTACTACTACGAGCAGTACTTC. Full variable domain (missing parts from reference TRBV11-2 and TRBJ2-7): EAGVAQSPRYKIIEKRQSVAFWCNPISGHATLYWYQQILGQGPKLLIQFQNNGVVDDSQLPKDRFSAERLKGVDSTLKIQPAKLEDSAVYLCASSLGTSGYYYEQYFGPGTRLTVT.